This record looks at one T cell receptor (beta chain) sequence and its context. Antigen unknown. The source of the sample is a study of shared clonotypes between healthy human individuals. Points from the study as a whole: Rarefaction exposed incomplete sorted-subset sequencing despite large depth. Clonotype sharing among donors was thought likely to change with sequencing depth.

Source study methods: Filtering differed, since immunoSEQ gave only junction sequences and no quality scores. Sequenced by immunoSEQ multiplex PCR; TCRdb stores in-frame clones only, minus some. V, J and clone size are taken as reported in that table, and D and trimming were inferred from the DNA itself. The data contain approximately 92,000 clones, over 60% of them seen just once; the ten biggest clones take up 50%. The CDR3 totals 13 residues. Trimming at V came to 4 bases and at J to 10 bases, leaving 7 bases not matched to a gene. Germline CDR1 and CDR2: SGHAT and FQNNGV. Sequencing input: memory CD8+ T cells sorted from blood. Subset reported: CD45RO+ cells pooled with CCR7-negative TemRA cells. The gene calls are TRBV11-2 and TRBJ2-3; 8 nucleotides match TRBD2. The clonotype was recovered from a man aged 25-45 years in good health. The CDR3 bases are TGTGCCAGCAGCTCGATTATAGCGGGATCGCAGTATTTT. This encodes CASSSIIAGSQYF.